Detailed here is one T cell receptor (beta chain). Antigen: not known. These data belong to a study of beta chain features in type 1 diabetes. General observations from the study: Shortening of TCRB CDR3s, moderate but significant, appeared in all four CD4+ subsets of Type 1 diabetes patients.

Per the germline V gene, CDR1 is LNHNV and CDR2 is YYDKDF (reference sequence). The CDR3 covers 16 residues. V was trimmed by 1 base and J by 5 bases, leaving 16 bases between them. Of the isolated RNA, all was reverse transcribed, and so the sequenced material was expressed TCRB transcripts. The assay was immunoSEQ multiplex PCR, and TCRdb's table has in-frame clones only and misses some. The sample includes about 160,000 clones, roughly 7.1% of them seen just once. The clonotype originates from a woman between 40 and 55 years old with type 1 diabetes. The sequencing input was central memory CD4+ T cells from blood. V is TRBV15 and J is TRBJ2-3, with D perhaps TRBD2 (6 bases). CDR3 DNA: TGTGCCACCAGCAGAGCCCGAGGTTGGGGACTAGATACGCAGTATTTT. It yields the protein CATSRARGWGLDTQYF.